This TCR beta chain is from a study of blood T cell repertoires in COVID-19. Study as a whole: Acute and convalescent COVID-19 samples came from the United States, Italy and Spain. Sources were T cells, B-cell-depleted T cells, or PBMCs; the material itself was cDNA or gDNA.

V shed 8 bases, J shed 2 bases, and the junction held 8 bases outside the gene matches. CDR1 and CDR2 (germline): MNHEY, SMNVEV (reference sequence). This CDR3 is built from 14 residues. It was during active infection that Seattle patients were enrolled and then longitudinally followed. The repertoire was sequenced with immunoSEQ multiplex PCR; TCRdb's copy has only in-frame clones and lacks some. The sample lists 45,000 or so clones, about nine tenths occurring once. Specimen: peripheral blood. This TCR derives from a woman over 75 with COVID-19, enrolled during active disease. This chain links TRBV27 with TRBJ2-7, with 8 bases that match TRBD2. Here the CDR3 DNA reads TGTGCCAGCGGAGAGAGCGGGGGTGCCTACGAGCAGTACTTC. It specifies CASGESGGAYEQYF.